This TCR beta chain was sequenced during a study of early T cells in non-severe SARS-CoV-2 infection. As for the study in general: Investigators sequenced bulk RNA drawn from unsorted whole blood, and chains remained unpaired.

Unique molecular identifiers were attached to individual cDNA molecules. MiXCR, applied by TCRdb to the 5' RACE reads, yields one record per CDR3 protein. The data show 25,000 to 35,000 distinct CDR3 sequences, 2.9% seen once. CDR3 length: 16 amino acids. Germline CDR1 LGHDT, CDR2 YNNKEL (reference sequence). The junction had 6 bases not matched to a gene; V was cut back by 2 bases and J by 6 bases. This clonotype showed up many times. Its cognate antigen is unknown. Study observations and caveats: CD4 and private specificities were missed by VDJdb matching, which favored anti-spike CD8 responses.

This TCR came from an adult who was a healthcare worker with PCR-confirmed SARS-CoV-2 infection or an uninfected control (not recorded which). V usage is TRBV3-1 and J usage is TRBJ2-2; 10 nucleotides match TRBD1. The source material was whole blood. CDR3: CASSQPGTGVAGELFF. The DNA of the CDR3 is TGTGCCAGCAGCCAACCCGGGACAGGGGTCGCCGGGGAGCTGTTTTTT.